Listed below are T cell receptor beta chains from one sample, sequenced in a study of T cells of healthy individuals. A single record per CDR3 protein comes from TCRdb applying MiXCR to the 5' RACE reads. The data contain 85,000 to 100,000 distinct CDR3 sequences, approximately 15% of them singletons. The source of these receptors is a human donor in good health. CDR3s include the opening cysteine and the closing phenylalanine or tryptophan. D genes are given only for firm matches. Clone size is given for some rows only: seen once, a few or many times, or a class if the clone is expanded.

clone_size j_call v_call d_call cdr3_nt cdr3_aa
few TRBJ2-3 TRBV20-1 . TGCAGTGCTAGCGGAGGGTACCAATCCAGCACAGATACGCAGTATTTT CSASGGYQSSTDTQYF
many TRBJ2-1 TRBV12-3/TRBV12-4 TRBD2 TGTGCCAGCAGTTTAAAAGCGGGAGGCGGGTTCGTGCAGTTCTTC CASSLKAGGGFVQFF
many TRBJ2-7 TRBV12-3/TRBV12-4 . TGTGCCAGCAGTCCCCGGGGAGCGCGGAGCTCCTACGAGCAGTACTTC CASSPRGARSSYEQYF
. TRBJ2-3 TRBV20-1 . TGCAGTGCGGATGCTAGCGGCACAGATACGCAGTATTTT CSADASGTDTQYF
few TRBJ1-1 TRBV14 . TGTGCCAGCAGCCTTATGCTGGGGAACACTGAAGCTTTCTTT CASSLMLGNTEAFF
few TRBJ2-2 TRBV6-5 . TGTGCCAGCAGTTACGGGGGGCCGAACACCGGGGAGCTGTTTTTT CASSYGGPNTGELFF
. TRBJ2-5 TRBV28 TRBD2 TGTGCCAGCAGCCCACTGTCCCCCCGTGGACTAGAAGAGACCCAGTACTTC CASSPLSPRGLEETQYF
. TRBJ2-4 TRBV12-3/TRBV12-4 . TGTGCCAGCAGCCCCGAAGGGAGCTCCAAAAACATTCAGTACTTC CASSPEGSSKNIQYF
few TRBJ2-7 TRBV12-3/TRBV12-4 . TGTGCCAGCAGGGTCTCGGGGGACTCCTACGAGCAGTACTTC CASRVSGDSYEQYF
many TRBJ2-7 TRBV20-1 . TGCAGTGCTAGCGCCGGGCTAGGCTTCCACGAGCAGTACTTC CSASAGLGFHEQYF
few TRBJ2-5 TRBV7-9 TRBD1 TGTGCCAGCAGCCAACCGGGACAGGGCGATACCCAGTACTTC CASSQPGQGDTQYF
. TRBJ1-4 TRBV5-6 TRBD1 TGTGCCAGCAGCTTGCTAAGGCCGGGACAGGGGGCGAGAAGGGATGAAAAACTGTTTTTT CASSLLRPGQGARRDEKLFF
. TRBJ2-7 TRBV7-8 TRBD2 TGTGCCAGCAGCTTAGAGCGGGGGTTCGCCTTCGAGCAGTACTTC CASSLERGFAFEQYF
. TRBJ2-5 TRBV20-1 . TGCAGTGCTCCGGCCGGGAAAGAGACCCAGTACTTC CSAPAGKETQYF
few TRBJ1-5 TRBV15 . TGTGCCACCAGCAGAGATGGCGATCAGCCCCAGCATTTT CATSRDGDQPQHF
few TRBJ2-7 TRBV11-2 TRBD1 TGTGCCAGCAGCGTAGGGGGCCTCTACGAGCAGTACTTC CASSVGGLYEQYF
. TRBJ1-2 TRBV18 . TGTGCCAGCTCACCCAATCAGGGAGGTGATGGCTACACCTTC CASSPNQGGDGYTF
few TRBJ2-1 TRBV7-2 TRBD2 TGTGCCAGCAGCATAGCGTCTAGCGGGCACAATGAGCAGTTCTTC CASSIASSGHNEQFF
. TRBJ1-4 TRBV4-2 . TGTGCCAGCAGCCAGTTTGGGGAGGGGCCAAATAATGAAAAACTGTTTTTT CASSQFGEGPNNEKLFF
. TRBJ1-1 TRBV6-5 . TGTGCCAGCAGTTCCCCTAAAAAGGGGTCGAACACTGAAGCTTTCTTT CASSSPKKGSNTEAFF
few TRBJ1-3 TRBV20-1 . TGCAGTGCTAGGTGGTCGGCAGATATCTCTGGAAACACCATATATTTT CSARWSADISGNTIYF
. TRBJ2-1 TRBV28 . TGTGCCAGCAGGACGCAGGGGAATGAGCAGTTCTTC CASRTQGNEQFF
many TRBJ1-5 TRBV7-2 . TGTGCCAGCAGCGCGGGGCCTAGCAATCAGCCCCAGCATTTT CASSAGPSNQPQHF
few TRBJ2-1 TRBV11-3 TRBD2 TGTGCCAGCAGCCGCGGGAGTTCCTACAATGAGCAGTTCTTC CASSRGSSYNEQFF
. TRBJ1-5 TRBV5-7 . TGTGCCAGCAGCTCGCTGGACAGTATCACTAATCAGCCCCAGCATTTT CASSSLDSITNQPQHF
many TRBJ1-1 TRBV20-1 . TGCAGTGCCCCCCCTCTGGGGACTGAAGCTTTCTTT CSAPPLGTEAFF
few TRBJ2-7 TRBV9 . TGTGCCAGCAGCTCCAGGACAGACTACGAGCAGTACTTC CASSSRTDYEQYF
. TRBJ2-1 TRBV9 TRBD2 TGTGCCAGCAGCCCTCGTCCCGTGGGGTATGGGACTAGCACCTACAATGAGCAGTTCTTC CASSPRPVGYGTSTYNEQFF
many TRBJ2-1 TRBV7-2 . TGTGCCAGCAGCTTTGGTCCGCACTCCTACAATGAGCAGTTCTTC CASSFGPHSYNEQFF
many TRBJ1-2 TRBV7-2 . TGTGCCAGCAGCTTAGGCCAGCTCAGCTATGGCTACACCTTC CASSLGQLSYGYTF
few TRBJ2-7 TRBV5-1 . TGCGCCAGCAGCTTGGTAACAGGCAGCTCCTACGAGCAGTACTTC CASSLVTGSSYEQYF
. TRBJ1-2 TRBV28 TRBD1 TGTGCCAGCAGTCTGGGACAGGGGGTTTCGTATGGCTACACCTTC CASSLGQGVSYGYTF
few TRBJ2-5 TRBV28 . TGTGCCAGCAGTTTCGTTAATTACGAGACCCAGTACTTC CASSFVNYETQYF
. TRBJ2-3 TRBV24-1 . TGTGCCACCAGTGAACGGGACAGCACAGATACGCAGTATTTT CATSERDSTDTQYF
. TRBJ2-7 TRBV7-2 . TGTGCCAGCAGCCCAAGACTACCAAACTACGAGCAGTACTTC CASSPRLPNYEQYF
. TRBJ2-7 TRBV7-2 . TGTGCCAGCAGCTTAAGGGCGATAGGGACCCTAAGCTCCTACGAGCAGTACTTC CASSLRAIGTLSSYEQYF
few TRBJ2-1 TRBV21-1 . TGTGCCAGCAGCAGGACTCCGTGGAATGAGCAGTTCTTC CASSRTPWNEQFF
. TRBJ2-7 TRBV12-3/TRBV12-4 . TGTGCCAGCAGTTTCAGCAGGGCGAAAAGGGAGCAGTACTTC CASSFSRAKREQYF
many TRBJ1-1 TRBV12-3/TRBV12-4 . TGTGCCAGCAGTTTAGAGGAAGGTATCCTGGGGGTAAACACTGAAGCTTTCTTT CASSLEEGILGVNTEAFF
. TRBJ2-1 TRBV5-1 . TGCGCCAGCAGGCCGACCACAGGGAGCTCCTACAATGAGCAGTTCTTC CASRPTTGSSYNEQFF
many TRBJ1-1 TRBV6-1 . TGTGCCAGCACAGGTATCACTGAAGCTTTCTTT CASTGITEAFF
few TRBJ1-5 TRBV5-1 . TGCGCCAGCAGCTTGGCCGGGGGGAATCAGCCCCAGCATTTT CASSLAGGNQPQHF
once TRBJ2-3 TRBV24-1 . TGTGCCACCTCCGGGGCAGGGACAGATACGCAGTATTTT CATSGAGTDTQYF
few TRBJ2-1 TRBV29-1 . TGCAGCGTAACGTCGTACAATGAGCAGTTCTTC CSVTSYNEQFF
. TRBJ1-4 TRBV2 . TGTGCCAGCAGGCGGCGTGGGCTCTTGGAAGAAAAACTGTTTTTT CASRRRGLLEEKLFF
few TRBJ2-3 TRBV9 . TGTGCCAGCAGCGCCTTCACAGATACGCAGTATTTT CASSAFTDTQYF
. TRBJ2-7 TRBV9 TRBD2 TGTGCCAGCAGCCCCCGGACTAGCGGGGCCTACGAGCAGTACTTC CASSPRTSGAYEQYF
many TRBJ2-5 TRBV20-1 . TGCAGTGCTAGAGAACTGGGAACCGAACAAGAGACCCAGTACTTC CSARELGTEQETQYF
. TRBJ2-3 TRBV28 TRBD2 TGTGCCAGCAGTTTAGAGGGAGGGCCTTCAGATACGCAGTATTTT CASSLEGGPSDTQYF
. TRBJ2-3 TRBV24-1 . TGTGCCACCAGTGATCATCCTGAGCTCACAGATACGCAGTATTTT CATSDHPELTDTQYF
many TRBJ2-1 TRBV20-1 TRBD2 TGCAGTGGCCTCGGGGGAGCGGGGGACTCCTACAATGAGCAGTTCTTC CSGLGGAGDSYNEQFF
. TRBJ2-5 TRBV2 . TGTGCCAGCAAAGACTTTCAAGAGACCCAGTACTTC CASKDFQETQYF
few TRBJ2-7 TRBV3-2 . TGTGCCAGCAGCCAAGAAGGGAGGACTAGCGGGGGAAAGTCCTACGAGCAGTACTTC CASSQEGRTSGGKSYEQYF
many TRBJ1-5 TRBV30 TRBD1 TGTGCCTGGAGTGCTCCTTATCCATACAGGGGAAGCAATCAGCCCCAGCATTTT CAWSAPYPYRGSNQPQHF
many TRBJ2-1 TRBV6-2/TRBV6-3 . TGTGCCAGCAGCCGCCCGAGTTCTGATTACAATGAGCAGTTCTTC CASSRPSSDYNEQFF